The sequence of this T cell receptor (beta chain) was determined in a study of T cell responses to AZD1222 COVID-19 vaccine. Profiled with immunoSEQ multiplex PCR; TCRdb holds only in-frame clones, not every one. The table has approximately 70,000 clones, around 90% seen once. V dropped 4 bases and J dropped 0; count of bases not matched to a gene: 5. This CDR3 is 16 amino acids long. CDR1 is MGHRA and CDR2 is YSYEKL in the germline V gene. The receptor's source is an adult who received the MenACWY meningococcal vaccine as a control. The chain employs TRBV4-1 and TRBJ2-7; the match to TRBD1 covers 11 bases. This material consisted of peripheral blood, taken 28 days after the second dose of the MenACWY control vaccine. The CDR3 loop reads CASSRSGTGGSYEQYF. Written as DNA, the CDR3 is TGCGCCAGCAGCCGCTCCGGGACAGGGGGCTCCTACGAGCAGTACTTC.